This TCR beta chain derives from a study of T cell responses to AZD1222 COVID-19 vaccine. Whole-study results and caveats: Vaccine-related CD4 TCRs covered spike, predominating at 160-218 and 743-854. Clonal diversity may have been underestimated in mostly white British donors.

The repertoire was sequenced with immunoSEQ multiplex PCR; TCRdb's copy has only in-frame clones and lacks some. The sample includes 150,000 to 200,000 clones, 92% of them seen just once. A note on this clone: The antigen is unknown.

The CDR3 is made up of 17 amino acids. Germline V CDR1 and CDR2: GTSNPN, SVGIG (reference sequence). V shed 2 bases and J 7 bases; nucleotides not matched to a gene: 13. The sequence derives from an adult in good health. The chain has TRBV30 and TRBJ1-5, with TRBD1 matching over 11 bases. The starting material was peripheral blood, obtained on day 0 of AZD1222 vaccination. The CDR3 DNA sequence: TGTGCCTGGAGTTCGGGACAGGGGGGGTTCGTAAGACAGCCCCAGCATTTT. This encodes CAWSSGQGGFVRQPQHF.